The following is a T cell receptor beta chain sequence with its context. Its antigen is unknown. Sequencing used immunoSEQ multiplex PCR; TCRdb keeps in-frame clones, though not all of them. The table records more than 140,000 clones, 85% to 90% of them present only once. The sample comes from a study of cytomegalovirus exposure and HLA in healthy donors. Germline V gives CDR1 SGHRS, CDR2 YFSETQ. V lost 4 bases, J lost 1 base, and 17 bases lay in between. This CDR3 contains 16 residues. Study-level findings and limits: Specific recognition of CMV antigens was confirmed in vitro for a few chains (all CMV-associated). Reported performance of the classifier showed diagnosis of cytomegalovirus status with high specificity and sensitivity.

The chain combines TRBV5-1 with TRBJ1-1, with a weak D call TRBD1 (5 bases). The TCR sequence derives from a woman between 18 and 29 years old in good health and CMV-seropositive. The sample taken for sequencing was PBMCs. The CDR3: CASSHLPRGENTEAFF. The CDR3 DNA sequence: TGCGCCAGCAGCCACCTCCCCCGGGGGGAGAACACTGAAGCTTTCTTT.